This entry concerns a single T cell receptor beta chain. Its antigen is as yet unknown. This sample stems from a study of T cell responses to AZD1222 COVID-19 vaccine. The V and J ends lost 4 bases and 10 bases respectively, with 13 bases between them. This CDR3 is 12 amino acids long. Study findings and constraints: Recipients of two AZD1222 doses showed rising Spike-specific TCR breadth and depth. Epitopes outside B.1.351 and B.1.1.7 mutated regions reportedly drew nearly half of spike TCRs. The donors showed a predominance of white British ancestry and of females, with possible underestimation of clonal diversity. Samples come after the peak T cell response, not at day 14.

Some clones are missing from TCRdb's copy, which holds only in-frame ones; the method was immunoSEQ multiplex PCR. Found here are fewer than 150,000 clones, 90% of them singletons; the top ten hold approximately 3.6%. The material sequenced was peripheral blood, taken on day 0 of AZD1222 vaccination. The receptor was isolated from an adult in good health. The J gene is TRBJ1-1, the V gene TRBV12-3 or TRBV12-4; no reliable D call. CDR3 sequence: CASSSPPVRAFF. The DNA for the CDR3 is TGTGCCAGCAGTTCCCCCCCTGTAAGAGCTTTCTTT.